This T cell receptor (beta chain) was recovered during a study of breast tumors, draining lymph nodes, adjacent tissues. General study points: The lymph node origin of tumor T cells was framed as consistent with a hypothesis, not demonstrated. Findings are consistent with lymph node origin and intratumoral expansion of most tumor T cells. Luminal-like breast cancer showed significantly higher tumor–nontumor repertoire similarity than basal-like.

This clonotype was found many times. Its specificity is unknown. Each CDR3 protein gets one entry after TCRdb re-called the multiplex PCR reads with MiXCR. The top ten clones hold 8.1% of a sample with approximately 89,000 distinct CDR3 sequences, over 25% of them seen once. Axillary draining lymph nodes of breast cancer patients supplied the node samples. Germline V gene data show CDR1 as SGHTA and CDR2 as FQGNSA. The CDR3 contains 15 residues. The V and J ends lost 4 bases and 4 bases, in that order; junction bases with no gene match: 7. Sequencing was done on a sample of axillary lymph node tissue. The gene calls are TRBV7-2 and TRBJ2-1; 7 bases map to TRBD2. The receptor comes from a female donor with breast cancer. Some clones in this sample may be carry-over from other donors' samples. Written as DNA, the CDR3 is TGTGCCAGCAGCTCCGGACTAGTGAGTTACAATGAGCAGTTCTTC. Its translation is CASSSGLVSYNEQFF.